This T cell receptor (beta chain) was captured in a study of T-cell memory formation after mild COVID-19. Study details: Largely, the TCR clusters proved donor specific. Whole-study findings and limits: Contracting clones localized mainly to CM and EM when CD4+ and mainly to EMRA when CD8+.

CDR1 and CDR2 from the germline V gene are MNHEY and SMNVEV (reference sequence). The CDR3 runs 16 residues. V lost 7 bases, J lost 1 base, and 18 bases lay in between. This clonotype was counted between two and nine times. Its antigen is undetermined. Via MiXCR, TCRdb re-called the 5' RACE reads, giving one row per CDR3 protein. The table shows some 450,000 distinct CDR3 sequences, with 20% occurring only once. The sequence was obtained from an adult woman who had mild COVID-19 (a few samples of this study predate the infection). Cell type and time point are not known. The sample was PBMCs or a T cell subset sorted from them (not recorded which). The V call is TRBV27, the J call TRBJ2-3, with D unresolved. The DNA of the CDR3 is TGTGCCAGCAACAAACGGACCAGAGGCCGCACAGATACGCAGTATTTT. Translation: CASNKRTRGRTDTQYF.